This TCR beta chain was sequenced during a study of blood T cell repertoires in COVID-19. Per the authors' pipeline: For nucleated cells, counts were estimated from reference gene primer amplification. Method: immunoSEQ multiplex PCR; TCRdb's copy keeps in-frame clones and lacks some. V and J calls and clone size are as listed in that table; D and trimming were resolved from the DNA. The sample lists about 93,000 clones; 85% to 90% were seen once. The source material was peripheral blood. The clonotype was recovered from a human donor with active COVID-19. The donor label of this sample is uncertain.

The CDR3 loop is CASSPQLTRQVSSYEQYF. CDR3 sequence (DNA): TGTGCCAGCTCACCCCAGCTCACGAGACAGGTGAGCTCCTACGAGCAGTACTTC. The chain recombines TRBV18 with TRBJ2-7, with D tentatively TRBD1 (6 bases). V lost 3 bases and J 0 bases, leaving 21 bases between the germline ends. Germline V gene data show CDR1 as KGHSH and CDR2 as LQKENI. This CDR3 region has 18 residues. The whole variable domain, remainder taken from reference TRBV18 and TRBJ2-7, is NAGVMQNPRHLVRRRGQEARLRCSPMKGHSHVYWYRQLPEEGLKFMVYLQKENIIDESGMPKERFSAEFPKEGPSILRIQQVVRGDSAAYFCASSPQLTRQVSSYEQYFGPGTRLTVT.